These 20 T cell receptor beta chains share one sample of origin, sequenced in a study of blood T cell repertoires in COVID-19. Only in-frame clones appear in the TCRdb table, and some are missing; sequencing was by immunoSEQ multiplex PCR. The profile shows some 110,000 clones, just over 90% of them singletons. The sequenced sample was peripheral blood. The receptors stem from a human donor with active COVID-19. The donor label of this sample is uncertain.

The chain recombines TRBV7-9 with TRBJ1-4; TRBD1 matches at 7 bases. The V segment lost 1 base and the J segment 6 bases; nucleotides outside the gene matches: 8. In germline, CDR1 is SEHNR, CDR2 FQNEAQ (reference sequence). CDR3 length equals 16 residues. In DNA form, the CDR3 reads TGTGCCAGCAGCTTAGGCTCGGGACAGTTCCATGAAAAACTGTTTTTT. This sequence encodes CASSLGSGQFHEKLFF.

The rearrangement uses TRBV5-4 and TRBJ1-4; D unresolved. The V end lost 1 base, the J end lost 4 bases, and 11 bases lay between the germline ends. The germline V gene has CDR1 SGHNT and CDR2 YYREEE (reference sequence). The CDR3 consists of 15 residues. The CDR3 region has the DNA TGTGCCAGCAGCTTGTCGGCGGATTATAATGAAAAACTGTTTTTT. As protein: CASSLSADYNEKLFF. Full variable domain (remainder filled in from reference TRBV5-4 and TRBJ1-4): ETGVTQSPTHLIKTRGQQVTLRCSSQSGHNTVSWYQQALGQGPQFIFQYYREEENGRGNFPPRFSGLQFPNYSSELNVNALELDDSALYLCASSLSADYNEKLFFGSGTQLSVL.

The rearrangement links TRBV18 to TRBJ2-5; 9 nucleotides agree with TRBD1. The CDR3 covers 13 residues. The germline V gene encodes CDR1 KGHSH and CDR2 LQKENI. Trimming removed 6 bases from V and 4 bases from J; junction bases left unmatched: 3. CDR3 residues: CASSPGQGETQYF. As DNA, the CDR3 is TGTGCCAGCTCGCCGGGACAGGGAGAGACCCAGTACTTC.

This chain connects TRBV9 to TRBJ2-5, with 15 positions matching TRBD2. Germline V gene data show CDR1 as SGDLS and CDR2 as YYNGEE. The CDR3 covers 17 residues. Trimming cost V 3 bases and J 1 base; bases outside gene matches: 4. The CDR3 spells CASSEGTSGGPQETQYF. In DNA form, the CDR3 reads TGTGCCAGCAGCGAAGGGACTAGCGGGGGGCCCCAAGAGACCCAGTACTTC.

The chain joins TRBV12-3 or TRBV12-4 to TRBJ2-2; D is unresolved. Trimming left V 3 bases short and J 6 bases short, with 8 bases between. The CDR3 extends over 13 amino acids. Here the CDR3 reads CASSFRLAGELFF. The CDR3 DNA is TGTGCCAGCAGTTTTCGGTTGGCCGGGGAGCTGTTTTTT.

CDR3 bases: TGTGCCAGCAGCAACCGGGACAGGGGCCTCTACGAGCAGTACTTC. Amino acids: CASSNRDRGLYEQYF. The J gene is TRBJ2-7, the V gene TRBV4-2; 10 positions match TRBD1. This CDR3 region has 15 residues. Germline lookup yields CDR1 LGHNA and CDR2 YNFKEQ. The V and J ends lost 5 bases and 3 bases, in that order; junction bases with no gene match: 7.

J is TRBJ1-6 and V is TRBV6-5, with D uncertain. This CDR3 contains 16 residues. In germline, CDR1 is MNHEY, CDR2 SVGAGI. Trimming removed 2 bases from V and 6 bases from J, with 14 bases in between. The CDR3 sequence: CASSYGGERANSPLHF. Here the CDR3 DNA reads TGTGCCAGCAGTTACGGCGGAGAGCGGGCTAATTCACCCCTCCACTTT.

This clone was seen more than once but under ten times. The chain has TRBV5-1 and TRBJ1-1; 12 positions match TRBD1. The germline V gene has CDR1 SGHRS and CDR2 YFSETQ. The CDR3 runs to 15 residues. V was pared by 3 bases and J by 7 bases, with 7 bases of the junction left unmatched. CDR3 protein: CASSWGDRGHGEAFF. The DNA of the CDR3 is TGCGCCAGCAGCTGGGGGGACAGGGGGCACGGTGAAGCTTTCTTT.

The V and J genes are TRBV2 and TRBJ2-6, with a tentative D call TRBD1 (6 bases). The CDR3 has 16 residues. Looked up from germline, CDR1 is SNHLY and CDR2 is FYNNEI. Between the trimmed V and J ends, which lost 7 bases and 1 base, there was a span of 14 bases. The CDR3 sequence is CASTQGLASGANVLTF. The CDR3 DNA reads TGTGCCAGCACGCAGGGGTTAGCGTCTGGGGCCAACGTCCTGACTTTC.

The chain recombines TRBV27 with TRBJ2-3, with a tentative D call TRBD2 (6 bases). V was trimmed by 5 bases and J by 2 bases, leaving 17 bases between them. The length of the CDR3 is 16 residues. Per germline, CDR1 MNHEY and CDR2 SMNVEV (reference sequence). CDR3 nucleotide sequence: TGTGCCAGCAGTCCCCAAAAAACTAGCAACACAGATACGCAGTATTTT. Encoded protein: CASSPQKTSNTDTQYF.

The chain is built from TRBV5-8 and TRBJ1-5; 10 nucleotides line up with TRBD1. Germline V gene lookup returns CDR1 SGHTS and CDR2 YDEGEE. V lost 4 bases, J lost 7 bases, and 11 bases stayed unmatched. There are 16 residues in the CDR3. DNA for the CDR3: TGTGCCAGCAGCGGATATGGACAGGGGGTGGACCAGCCCCAGCATTTT. This sequence encodes CASSGYGQGVDQPQHF.

The rearrangement uses TRBV19 and TRBJ2-2; TRBD1 is a possible D gene (6 bases). Germline CDR1 is LNHDA and CDR2 is SQIVND (reference sequence). This CDR3 contains 13 residues. V was shortened by 10 bases and J by 4 bases, with 13 bases between the two germline ends. CDR3 sequence reads: CATLRGLTGELFF. The CDR3 region has the DNA TGTGCCACGCTCAGGGGTCTCACCGGGGAGCTGTTTTTT.

The J gene is TRBJ1-2, the V gene TRBV5-6; D gene uncertain. This CDR3 spans 14 amino acids. Looked up from germline, CDR1 is SGHDT and CDR2 is YYEEEE. V was pared by 4 bases and J by 1 base, with 11 bases between. The DNA of the CDR3 is TGTGCCAGCAGCGGCGGGCGGAATAACTATGGCTACACCTTC. Protein: CASSGGRNNYGYTF. Looking up the rest from reference TRBV5-6 and TRBJ1-2 gives the full variable domain: DAGVTQSPTHLIKTRGQQVTLRCSPKSGHDTVSWYQQALGQGPQFIFQYYEEEERQRGNFPDRFSGHQFPNYSSELNVNALLLGDSALYLCASSGGRNNYGYTFGSGTRLTVV.

This clone was recorded once. The V gene is TRBV7-9, the J gene TRBJ1-2, with D maybe TRBD1 (6 bases). This CDR3 is built from 14 residues. V shed 5 bases and J shed 2 bases, with 12 bases lying between them. From germline, CDR1 is SEHNR and CDR2 FQNEAQ (reference sequence). CDR3 amino acids: CASSPRTVNYGYTF. The CDR3 nucleotides are TGTGCCAGCAGCCCTAGGACAGTAAACTATGGCTACACCTTC.

This chain uses TRBV28 with TRBJ2-3, with a possible D match to TRBD1 (7 bases). The germline CDR1 and CDR2 sequences are MDHEN and SYDVKM. This CDR3 contains 15 residues. Trimming stripped 3 bases from V and 2 bases from J, with 12 bases between. The CDR3 nucleotides are TGTGCCAGCAGTTTGGAGGGGGCGCCCACAGATACGCAGTATTTT. Its protein product is CASSLEGAPTDTQYF.

The V call is TRBV9, the J call TRBJ2-1; 7 nucleotides line up with TRBD1. The CDR3 loop spans 17 amino acids. V trimming: 1 base; J trimming: 0 bases; junction bases outside the gene matches: 7. CDR1 is SGDLS and CDR2 is YYNGEE in the germline V gene. CDR3 sequence: CASSVTGVRTSYNEQFF. As DNA, the CDR3 is TGTGCCAGCAGCGTAACAGGGGTACGGACCTCCTACAATGAGCAGTTCTTC.

The chain joins TRBV27 to TRBJ1-2, with TRBD1 matching over 7 bases. Looked up from germline, CDR1 is MNHEY and CDR2 is SMNVEV (reference sequence). Trimming removed 2 bases from V and 5 bases from J; junction bases left unmatched: 2. This CDR3 comprises 13 residues. CDR3 bases: TGTGCCAGCAGTTTAGGGACAGCGTATGGCTACACCTTC. This sequence encodes CASSLGTAYGYTF.

This chain uses TRBV12-3 or TRBV12-4 with TRBJ2-1, with TRBD1 matching 8 bases. The trim removed 6 bases at V and 3 bases at J, leaving 1 base unmatched. The CDR3 sequence is 13 residues long. The CDR3 DNA reads TGTGCCAGCAGGGGGACAGGCTACAATGAGCAGTTCTTC. Translated: CASRGTGYNEQFF.

This rearrangement joins TRBV19 to TRBJ2-7; D is possibly TRBD1 (5 bases). V was pared by 1 base and J by 4 bases, with 11 bases between. The CDR3 covers 14 residues. Germline V gene data show CDR1 as LNHDA and CDR2 as SQIVND (reference sequence). The CDR3 DNA reads as TGTGCCAGTAGTATAGCAGGGCCTCAATACGAGCAGTACTTC. Protein: CASSIAGPQYEQYF.

The genes are TRBV7-2 and TRBJ1-2; TRBD1 matches 8 bases. The V gene end was trimmed by 5 bases and the J gene end by 14 bases; junction bases not matched to a gene: 13. This CDR3 has 13 residues. Germline V lookup: CDR1 SGHTA, CDR2 FQGNSA. The CDR3 here is CASSPTGQGGQTF. The CDR3 DNA reads as TGTGCCAGCAGCCCTACCGGACAGGGCGGGCAAACCTTC.